This T cell receptor beta chain was found in a study of T cell responses to AZD1222 COVID-19 vaccine. Study-level findings and limits: As reported, nearly half of all spike-specific TCRs target variant regions that are unmutated. A rise in Spike-specific TCR breadth and depth followed two AZD1222 doses. Researchers report vaccine-associated CD4 TCRs spanning spike, with dominance at 160-218 and 743-854. Among the donors, most were white British and more were female, and clonal diversity was possibly underestimated.

Repertoires were generated with immunoSEQ multiplex PCR, while TCRdb's copy carries only in-frame clones and drops some. The table includes 95,000 to 110,000 clones, roughly 90% detected once. CDR1 is LNHNV, CDR2 YYDKDF, per germline (reference sequence). V lost 0 bases, J lost 13 bases, and 6 bases stayed unmatched. The CDR3 spans 14 residues. Worth noting for this clone: Its antigen is not identified.

The chain is built from TRBV15 and TRBJ1-3; 10 bases agree with TRBD1. Source: peripheral blood, taken on day 0 of AZD1222 vaccination. This receptor was identified in an adult in good health. The CDR3 bases are TGTGCCACCAGCAGAGATCGGGGGGGACAGGGGATATATTTT. Residues: CATSRDRGGQGIYF. Full variable domain (missing parts from reference TRBV15 and TRBJ1-3): DAMVIQNPRYQVTQFGKPVTLSCSQTLNHNVMYWYQQKSSQAPKLLFHYYDKDFNNEADTPDNFQSRRPNTSFCFLDIRSPGLGDTAMYLCATSRDRGGQGIYFGEGSWLTVV.